The rows below give T cell receptor beta chains drawn from one sample of a study of shared clonotypes between healthy human individuals. The method was immunoSEQ multiplex PCR; TCRdb's version includes in-frame clones alone and lacks a portion of them. Of about 2.4 million clones in the sample, over 85% are singletons; the top ten hold roughly 0.39%. Sequencing was carried out using naive CD4+ T cells from PBMCs. The origin of the receptors is a man between 18 and 35 years old in good health. Some clones in this sample may be carry-over from other donors' samples. The CDR3 runs from the conserved cysteine through the conserved F or W. D genes are given only for firm matches. Clone size is stated in some rows and not others, as once, few, many or a class when expanded.

CAGRTDRAAEQYF,TGTGCCGGGCGCACGGACAGGGCGGCCGAGCAGTACTTC,few,TRBJ2-7,TRBD1,TRBV2
CASSDRGRAGANVLTF,TGTGCCAGCAGTGACAGGGGGCGAGCTGGGGCCAACGTCCTGACTTTC,NA,TRBJ2-6,TRBD1,TRBV2
CASSSGTASSYEQYF,TGTGCCAGCAGTTCGGGGACGGCGAGCTCCTACGAGCAGTACTTC,NA,TRBJ2-7,NA,TRBV28
CASSMTSGYSYEQYF,TGTGCCAGTAGTATGACTAGCGGATACTCCTACGAGCAGTACTTC,NA,TRBJ2-7,TRBD2,TRBV19
CASSYGNTGNYGYTF,TGTGCCAGCAGTTACGGAAATACAGGCAACTATGGCTACACCTTC,NA,TRBJ1-2,NA,TRBV6-5
CASSSEMPPDTQYF,TGCGCCAGCAGCTCGGAAATGCCCCCAGATACGCAGTATTTT,NA,TRBJ2-3,NA,TRBV5-1
CASSLFRGWSDTQYF,TGTGCCAGCAGTTTATTCAGGGGTTGGTCAGATACGCAGTATTTT,NA,TRBJ2-3,NA,TRBV28
CASRDPGTVPYGYTF,TGTGCCAGCAGGGACCCCGGGACGGTACCCTATGGCTACACCTTC,NA,TRBJ1-2,NA,TRBV6-1
CASRYTGARPWEQYF,TGTGCCAGCAGATACACGGGGGCTCGACCCTGGGAGCAGTACTTC,NA,TRBJ2-7,NA,TRBV7-2
CASSAQDLGRETQYF,TGTGCCAGCAGCGCTCAAGACCTGGGGAGGGAGACCCAGTACTTC,NA,TRBJ2-5,NA,TRBV9
CASSLGTLADTQYF,TGCGCCAGCAGCTTGGGGACCTTAGCAGATACGCAGTATTTT,NA,TRBJ2-3,NA,TRBV5-1